The 5 T cell receptor beta chains below come from one sample, sequenced in a study of post-analysis software for immune sequencing data. General study results and limits: Five or six TRBV segments were significantly more frequent in patients than in controls. TRBV5-6, TRBV5-1 and TRBV20-1 were among these segments.

Their antigen targets remain unknown. Incorporated into the TCR beta cDNA libraries were unique molecular identifiers, which served to reduce PCR and sequencing biases. TCRdb recomputed calls from the PCR reads with MiXCR, one row per CDR3 protein. The sample shows some 500,000 distinct CDR3 sequences, roughly 46% of them seen only once. Input material: blood. The receptors were gathered from a girl between 10 and 17 years old with multiple sclerosis.

This clonotype was observed a few times. The J gene is TRBJ2-7, the V gene TRBV7-2; D possibly uses TRBD1 or TRBD2 (5 bases each). Germline CDR1 is SGHTA and CDR2 is FQGNSA. The CDR3 has 15 residues. V was pared by 4 bases and J by 4 bases, with 17 bases between. The CDR3 reads CASSSPGSGPYEQYF. As DNA, the CDR3 is TGTGCCAGCAGCTCGCCCGGGTCGGGGCCTTACGAGCAGTACTTC.

The rearrangement joins TRBV20-1 to TRBJ2-1; the match to TRBD2 covers 9 bases. The V gene end was trimmed by 7 bases and the J gene end by 4 bases; junction bases not matched to a gene: 11. The CDR3 sequence is 15 residues long. Germline loops: CDR1 DFQATT, CDR2 SNEGSKA (reference sequence). The CDR3 loop reads CSVNPGLAFYNEQFF. For the CDR3, the DNA is TGCAGTGTTAACCCGGGACTAGCCTTTTACAATGAGCAGTTCTTC.

This clonotype was observed at least ten times. The CDR3 region is CASSSQTVNYEQYF. The CDR3 bases are TGTGCCAGCAGTTCCCAGACTGTAAACTACGAGCAGTACTTC. The V and J genes are TRBV6-2 or TRBV6-3 and TRBJ2-7; D is unresolved. Germline V gene sequence: CDR1 MNHEY, CDR2 SVGEGT. The length of the CDR3 is 14 residues. V lost 4 bases and J lost 3, with 13 bases in between.

The genes are TRBV4-1 and TRBJ2-4; 8 bases line up with TRBD1. The J call is uncertain, as TRBJ2-7 better fits the DNA end. The CDR3 sequence is 17 residues long. Germline V gene data show CDR1 as MGHRA and CDR2 as YSYEKL. The CDR3 nucleotides read TGCGCCAGCAGCCAAGAAAAAACAGGGGGTCTGCCCTACGAGCAGTACTTC. It specifies CASSQEKTGGLPYEQYF.

The chain uses TRBV24-1 and TRBJ2-5; 10 bases fit TRBD1. The J call is in doubt because the DNA end fits TRBJ2-7 better. This CDR3 is 19 amino acids long. The V gene's germline CDR1 is KGHDR and CDR2 SFDVKD. The CDR3: CATSDETHSGTGDTYEQYF. The CDR3 DNA reads TGTGCCACCAGTGATGAAACACACTCCGGGACAGGGGACACATACGAGCAGTACTTC.